These 13 T cell receptor beta chains originate from one sample sequenced in a study of OX40 agonist ivuxolimab in advanced cancers. Using immunoSEQ multiplex PCR, the repertoire was profiled, and TCRdb retains in-frame clones only, with some absent. Counted here are 80,000 to 100,000 clones, roughly 87% occurring once; the ten biggest clones make up 0.31%. The sequencing here drew on CD4+ or CD8+ T cells sorted from blood, taken in a trial of the OX40 agonist ivuxolimab. The receptors derive from an adult with an advanced solid tumor such as melanoma, head and neck, liver or kidney cancer.

V and J are TRBV10-3 and TRBJ1-2, with a weak D call TRBD1 (5 bases). Germline values: CDR1 ENHRY, CDR2 SYGVKD. The ends were cut back, 6 bases at V and 6 bases at J, with 23 bases in the middle. The CDR3 consists of 16 residues. The CDR3 reads CAIRGIQLGGLDGYTF. CDR3 coding DNA: TGTGCCATCAGGGGAATACAGCTTGGGGGACTTGATGGCTACACCTTC.

The CDR3: CASSLDLLGYTF. CDR3 DNA: TGCGCCAGCAGCTTGGACCTCTTAGGCTACACCTTC. The V gene is TRBV5-1, the J gene TRBJ1-2; D call uncertain. The germline gives CDR1 SGHRS, CDR2 YFSETQ. V lost 0 bases and J lost 8, with 8 bases in between. This CDR3 comprises 12 residues.

This clone showed up just once. The chain has TRBV4-2 and TRBJ2-2, with no clear D. Looked up from germline, CDR1 is LGHNA and CDR2 is YNFKEQ. V was cut by 0 bases and J by 0 bases, with 5 bases left in between. The CDR3 has 15 residues. CDR3 amino acids: CASSQDTANTGELFF. CDR3 DNA sequence: TGTGCCAGCAGCCAAGATACGGCGAACACCGGGGAGCTGTTTTTT.

The sample holds a few counts of this clone. The gene calls are TRBV19 and TRBJ2-7; D not certain. V lost 4 bases and J lost 2, with 6 bases in between. This CDR3 spans 12 amino acids. Looked up from germline, CDR1 is LNHDA and CDR2 is SQIVND (reference sequence). CDR3 residues: CASSKGTYEQYF. In nucleotides, the CDR3 is TGTGCCAGTAGTAAAGGGACCTACGAGCAGTACTTC.

The table lists this clone with a few counts. The genes are TRBV7-6 and TRBJ2-1; 10 bases line up with TRBD1. Trimming at V came to 5 bases and at J to 2 bases, leaving 12 bases not matched to a gene. The CDR3 has 18 residues. Per germline, CDR1 SGHVS and CDR2 FNYEAQ. This CDR3 reads CASSDGKRDRGTYNEQFF. The CDR3 coding sequence is TGTGCCAGCAGCGACGGGAAGCGGGACAGGGGTACCTACAATGAGCAGTTCTTC. The whole variable domain, remainder taken from reference TRBV7-6 and TRBJ2-1, is GAGVSQSPRYKVTKRGQDVALRCDPISGHVSLYWYRQALGQGPEFLTYFNYEAQQDKSGLPNDRFSAERPEGSISTLTIQRTEQRDSAMYRCASSDGKRDRGTYNEQFFGPGTRLTVL.

This chain links TRBV6-1 with TRBJ2-7; 8 bases line up with TRBD1. Germline V gene lookup returns CDR1 MNHNS and CDR2 SASEGT. The junction had 9 bases not matched to a gene; V was cut back by 6 bases and J by 5 bases. CDR3 size: 14 residues. As DNA, the CDR3 is TGTGCCAGCAGCAGGGGGCTACTGTCCGACGAGCAGTACTTC. This encodes CASSRGLLSDEQYF.

The chain uses TRBV19 and TRBJ2-2; TRBD1 is a possible D gene (5 bases). CDR1 and CDR2 from the germline V gene are LNHDA and SQIVND (reference sequence). This CDR3 is 15 amino acids long. With 6 bases removed from V and 2 bases from J, the gap between germline ends came to 13 bases. CDR3 sequence: CASSQGTSNTGELFF. For the CDR3, the DNA is TGTGCCAGTAGCCAGGGAACGTCTAACACCGGGGAGCTGTTTTTT.

The chain uses TRBV6-5 and TRBJ1-5, with a possible D match to TRBD1 (6 bases). Per the germline V gene, CDR1 is MNHEY and CDR2 is SVGAGI. V lost 6 bases and J 6 bases, leaving 18 bases between the germline ends. CDR3 length: 15 amino acids. DNA of the CDR3: TGTGCCAGCAGCCAACTAATGGGGGGGGCTCAGCCCCAGCATTTT. Its protein product is CASSQLMGGAQPQHF.

The gene calls are TRBV6-5 and TRBJ1-4, with D hard to call. Germline CDR1 reads MNHEY; CDR2 reads SVGAGI. The CDR3 is 14 amino acids. V was pared by 6 bases and J by 5 bases, with 13 bases between. CDR3 region: CASRMATANEKLFF. CDR3 sequence (DNA): TGTGCCAGCAGGATGGCGACGGCGAATGAAAAACTGTTTTTT.

The chain joins TRBV30 to TRBJ1-2, with a weak D call TRBD1 (6 bases). This CDR3 region has 13 residues. Germline CDR1 GTSNPN, CDR2 SVGIG (reference sequence). Trimming took 5 bases from V and 4 from J, leaving 14 bases between them. CDR3 sequence reads: CAWGTSALYGYTF. CDR3 DNA: TGTGCCTGGGGGACATCGGCCCTCTATGGCTACACCTTC.

The count of this clone is one. The chain joins TRBV7-2 to TRBJ1-6; D unclear. Looked up from germline, CDR1 is SGHTA and CDR2 is FQGNSA. The CDR3 consists of 14 residues. V dropped 1 base and J dropped 8 bases, with 9 bases sitting between them. The CDR3 loop is CASSLDGRHSPLHF. CDR3 DNA: TGTGCCAGCAGCTTAGACGGGCGTCATTCACCCCTCCACTTT.

The rearrangement uses TRBV19 and TRBJ2-5; D remains unclear. V was shortened by 1 base and J by 4 bases, with 13 bases between the two germline ends. The CDR3 is 15 amino acids. The germline CDR1 and CDR2 sequences are LNHDA and SQIVND (reference sequence). CDR3 DNA sequence: TGTGCCAGTAGTATAGGGTCTGGGCTAGGAGAGACCCAGTACTTC. Encoded protein: CASSIGSGLGETQYF.

The chain combines TRBV19 with TRBJ2-7; 9 nucleotides agree with TRBD1. The junction had 9 bases not matched to a gene; V was cut back by 10 bases and J by 5 bases. CDR1 is LNHDA and CDR2 is SQIVND in the germline V gene (reference sequence). This CDR3 is 13 amino acids long. CDR3 in DNA: TGTGCCACGTCGGACAGGGGACGCGACGAGCAGTACTTC. Its protein product is CATSDRGRDEQYF.